Presented here are 15 T cell receptor beta chains from one specimen sequenced in a study of shared clonotypes between healthy human individuals. Profiled with immunoSEQ multiplex PCR; TCRdb holds only in-frame clones, not every one. Of about 2.1 million clones in the sample, roughly 95% were seen once. Naive CD8 cells were CD45RO-negative, positively selected for CCR7, excluding terminally differentiated effector memory CD45RA+ cells. The sample taken for sequencing was naive CD8+ T cells from PBMCs. The source is a young man in good health. Some clones in this sample may be carry-over from other donors' samples.

The V gene is TRBV27, the J gene TRBJ2-1, with 10 positions matching TRBD1. Germline V lookup: CDR1 MNHEY, CDR2 SMNVEV (reference sequence). The CDR3 runs 17 residues. V dropped 3 bases and J dropped 5; count of bases not matched to a gene: 10. CDR3: CASSFYLPGQGNNEQFF. DNA of the CDR3: TGTGCCAGCAGTTTCTACCTTCCGGGACAGGGGAACAATGAGCAGTTCTTC.

The chain is built from TRBV4-3 and TRBJ2-7, with D perhaps matching TRBD1 (6 bases). Trimming pared 3 bases from V and 0 bases from J, leaving 15 bases between. The CDR3 length is 16 residues. Germline V gene lookup returns CDR1 LGHNA and CDR2 YSLEER. CDR3 sequence reads: CASSHTGIGSSYEQYF. The CDR3 bases are TGCGCCAGCAGCCATACAGGGATTGGGAGCTCCTACGAGCAGTACTTC.

The chain combines TRBV27 with TRBJ2-1; TRBD2 is a possible D gene (7 bases). CDR1 is MNHEY and CDR2 is SMNVEV in the germline V gene (reference sequence). Trimming left V 6 bases short and J 7 bases short, with 16 bases between. CDR3 length: 14 amino acids. CDR3 loop: CASSPGGGRNEQFF. In DNA, the CDR3 is TGTGCCAGCAGCCCCGGCGGGGGCAGGAATGAGCAGTTCTTC.

V is TRBV9 and J is TRBJ2-1; 8 nucleotides agree with TRBD2. Germline assignment: CDR1 SGDLS and CDR2 YYNGEE. J lost 0 bases, V lost 0 bases, and 11 bases had no gene match. The CDR3 sequence is 19 residues long. Here the CDR3 DNA reads TGTGCCAGCAGCGTAGTTGGGCGGGAGGTCTCGAGCTCCTACAATGAGCAGTTCTTC. Translation: CASSVVGREVSSSYNEQFF.

The V call is TRBV2, the J call TRBJ2-4; D possibly corresponds to TRBD2 (6 bases). This CDR3 has 15 residues. Germline CDR1 SNHLY, CDR2 FYNNEI. Deletions cut 6 bases from V and 1 base from J, with 13 bases between. CDR3 residues: CASSETEGAKNIQYF. The CDR3 DNA follows: TGTGCCAGCAGCGAGACGGAGGGGGCCAAAAACATTCAGTACTTC.

V gene TRBV28 combines with J gene TRBJ2-7; maybe TRBD2 (6 bases). The CDR3 is made up of 13 amino acids. With 7 bases removed from V and 3 bases from J, the gap between germline ends came to 13 bases. The germline V gene has CDR1 MDHEN and CDR2 SYDVKM. The CDR3 DNA reads TGTGCCAGCAAGGGACTGCGGTACTACGAGCAGTACTTC. It yields the protein CASKGLRYYEQYF.

The J gene is TRBJ2-3, the V gene TRBV9; D is possibly TRBD1 or TRBD2 (5 bases each). The length of the CDR3 is 16 residues. V was clipped by 4 bases and J by 6 bases, with 21 bases between them. Per germline, CDR1 SGDLS and CDR2 YYNGEE. The CDR3: CASSPGDHPPRDTQYF. In DNA form, the CDR3 reads TGTGCCAGCAGCCCCGGGGACCACCCCCCACGTGATACGCAGTATTTT.

The chain couples TRBV10-2 to TRBJ2-1, with 13 nucleotides matching TRBD2. Per germline, CDR1 WSHSY and CDR2 SAAADI. CDR3 length equals 14 residues. Trimming cost V 5 bases and J 10 bases; bases outside gene matches: 5. CDR3 DNA sequence: TGCGCCAGCAGTTTACGGACTAGCGGGGGCGAGCAGTTCTTC. Its translation: CASSLRTSGGEQFF.

J is TRBJ1-2 and V is TRBV7-9; TRBD1 is a possible D gene (5 bases). V shed 5 bases and J shed 6 bases, with 13 bases lying between them. Germline CDR1 SEHNR, CDR2 FQNEAQ (reference sequence). The CDR3 has 13 amino acids. The CDR3: CASSPRGDDGYTF. CDR3 nucleotides: TGTGCCAGCAGCCCCCGAGGGGACGATGGCTACACCTTC.

The V call is TRBV7-8, the J call TRBJ2-3; 8 nucleotides line up with TRBD2. This CDR3 has 16 amino acids. Germline CDR1 is SGHVS and CDR2 is FQNEAQ. The junction had 10 bases not matched to a gene; V was cut back by 5 bases and J by 3 bases. CDR3 region: CASSPIPGGKTDTQYF. The CDR3 coding sequence is TGTGCCAGCAGCCCCATCCCGGGAGGGAAGACAGATACGCAGTATTTT.

Concerning this clone itself: Other DNA sequences within the sample encode an identical CDR3. The chain combines TRBV27 with TRBJ2-7, with TRBD1 identical over 10 bases. The CDR3 spans 14 residues. Germline-derived CDR1 and CDR2 are MNHEY and SMNVEV (reference sequence). V was pared by 4 bases and J by 3 bases, with 3 bases of the junction left unmatched. DNA of the CDR3: TGTGCCAGCAGTTCAAGGACAGGGGGCTACGAGCAGTACTTC. Encoded protein: CASSSRTGGYEQYF.

The gene calls are TRBV7-6 and TRBJ2-1; D uncertain. Germline assignment: CDR1 SGHVS and CDR2 FNYEAQ. The CDR3 loop spans 14 amino acids. V was pared by 4 bases and J by 5 bases, with 12 bases between. The CDR3 nucleotides read TGTGCCAGCAGCTCCCCGGGTGGGAACAATGAGCAGTTCTTC. Residues: CASSSPGGNNEQFF.

The chain recombines TRBV27 with TRBJ2-1, with 9 bases that match TRBD2. The trim removed 7 bases at V and 10 bases at J, leaving 11 bases unmatched. The length of the CDR3 is 14 residues. CDR1 MNHEY and CDR2 SMNVEV come from the germline V gene (reference sequence). The CDR3 is CASTVGGSGSEQFF. The CDR3 DNA reads TGTGCCAGCACAGTCGGGGGTAGCGGGAGCGAGCAGTTCTTC.

The gene calls are TRBV2 and TRBJ2-1; TRBD2 agrees at 8 bases. The ends lost 4 bases at V and 5 bases at J; junction bases unmatched: 16. This CDR3 is 18 amino acids long. CDR1 is SNHLY and CDR2 is FYNNEI in the germline V gene. CDR3 coding DNA: TGTGCCAGCAGTGGGCGAGCGGGAGTACTGGTGGGGGACAATGAGCAGTTCTTC. This sequence encodes CASSGRAGVLVGDNEQFF.

The chain couples TRBV9 to TRBJ1-1; D is unresolved. The germline CDR1 and CDR2 sequences are SGDLS and YYNGEE. The V end lost 1 base, the J end lost 0 bases, and 13 bases lay between the germline ends. The CDR3 is 16 residues long. CDR3 protein: CASSVRAGELNTEAFF. The CDR3 nucleotides are TGTGCCAGCAGCGTAAGAGCAGGCGAACTGAACACTGAAGCTTTCTTT.